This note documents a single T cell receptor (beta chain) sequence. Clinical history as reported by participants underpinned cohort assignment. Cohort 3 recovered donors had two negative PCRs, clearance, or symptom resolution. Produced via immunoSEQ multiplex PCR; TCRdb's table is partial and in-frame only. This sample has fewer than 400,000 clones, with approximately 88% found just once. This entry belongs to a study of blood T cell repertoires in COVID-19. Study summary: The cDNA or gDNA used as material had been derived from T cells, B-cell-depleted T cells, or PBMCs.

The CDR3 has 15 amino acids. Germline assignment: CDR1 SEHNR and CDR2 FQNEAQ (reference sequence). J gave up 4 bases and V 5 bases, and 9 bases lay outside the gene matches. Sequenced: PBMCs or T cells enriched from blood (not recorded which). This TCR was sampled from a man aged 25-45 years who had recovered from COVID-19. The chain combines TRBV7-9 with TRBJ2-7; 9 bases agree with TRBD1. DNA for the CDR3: TGTGCCAGCAGCCCTAGGGACAGGGATTCTTACGAGCAGTACTTC. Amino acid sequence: CASSPRDRDSYEQYF.